The sample holds many counts of the clone carrying this T cell receptor (beta chain). Using RNA transcripts as the source, TCR beta CDR3 regions were amplified. RT-PCR in the first round (using the HTBI primer set) targeted the TCR CDR3. TCRdb itself ran the multiplex PCR reads through MiXCR, one entry per CDR3 protein. The table lists approximately 500,000 distinct CDR3 sequences, around 45% of them singletons, with around 7.7% in the top ten. The data derive from a study of T cells in Graves' hyperthyroidism and ophthalmopathy. Graves' hyperthyroidism without ophthalmopathy progression within 18 months was termed stable. Those with hyperthyroidism were 18 to 65 years old, newly diagnosed, and ill for under 2 months. Patients showing uncontrolled infection, other autoimmune disease, pregnancy or lactation were ineligible. Diagnostic assessment was based on clinical symptoms, serum thyroxine and TRAb, thyroid ultrasound and orbital computed tomography.

The CDR3 has 15 residues. Germline V gene sequence: CDR1 SNHLY, CDR2 FYNNEI. The V and J ends lost 2 bases and 5 bases respectively, with 12 bases between them. This receptor was identified in a woman aged 18-35 years with Graves' hyperthyroidism. Sequencing was done on a sample of peripheral blood or thyroid tissue (not recorded which). This chain uses TRBV2 with TRBJ2-2, with D possibly TRBD2 on 5 matching bases. CDR3 nucleotide sequence: TGTGCCAGCAGTGAATCTGTGGGAGAAACCGGGGAGCTGTTTTTT. This encodes CASSESVGETGELFF.